What follows describes a single TCR beta chain. Its antigen is currently unknown. The method was immunoSEQ multiplex PCR; TCRdb's version includes in-frame clones alone and lacks a portion of them. The table has tens of thousands of clones, 75% to 90% seen once. This sample was included in a study of T cells in localized non-small cell lung cancer. Regarding the study as a whole: Tumor showed lower T cell clonality than uninvolved adjacent lung, where it was highest. Adjacent lung was found to contain a median approximately 60 of the top 100 tumor clones.

CDR1 and CDR2 from the germline V gene are MNHNY and SVGAGI (reference sequence). The CDR3 totals 15 residues. The V end was cut by 6 bases, the J end by 0 bases, with 13 bases between. The sample in question was peripheral blood mononuclear cells, obtained before any cancer treatment. The V gene is TRBV6-6, the J gene TRBJ2-3; tentative D call: TRBD1 (6 bases). This receptor was taken from a man aged 40 to 75 with stage III lung adenocarcinoma. CDR3 DNA: TGTGCCAGCAGGGGGTCGGGACATAGCACAGATACGCAGTATTTT. This encodes CASRGSGHSTDTQYF.